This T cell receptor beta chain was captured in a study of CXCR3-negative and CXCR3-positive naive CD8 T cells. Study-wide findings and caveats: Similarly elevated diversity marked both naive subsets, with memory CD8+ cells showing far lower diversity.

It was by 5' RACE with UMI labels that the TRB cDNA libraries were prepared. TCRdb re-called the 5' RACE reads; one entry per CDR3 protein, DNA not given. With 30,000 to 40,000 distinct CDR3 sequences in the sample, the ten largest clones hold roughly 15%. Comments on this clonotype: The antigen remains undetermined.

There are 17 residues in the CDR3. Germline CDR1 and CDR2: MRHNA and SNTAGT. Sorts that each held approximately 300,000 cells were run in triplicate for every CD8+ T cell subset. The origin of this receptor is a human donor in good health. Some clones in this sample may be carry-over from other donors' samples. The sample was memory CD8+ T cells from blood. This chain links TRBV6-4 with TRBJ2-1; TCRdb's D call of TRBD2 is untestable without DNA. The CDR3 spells CASSEIPGTSGGNEQFF.